What follows describes a single T cell receptor (beta chain). Its antigen target is currently unknown. Base-call qualities are not available, and no considerably larger clone is one nucleotide away. The CDR3 runs 13 amino acids, cysteine and phenylalanine included. Only the CDR3 DNA stays, 39 bases, in frame from base 1. Reading the germline V gene gives CDR1 SGHTA and CDR2 FQGNSA. Compared with germline, V lacks 1 base and J lacks 7 bases; bases without a gene match: 3. This record belongs to a study of Ad26.COV2.S vaccination and SARS-CoV-2 variants (dated by TCRdb to about 2021). At the level of the whole study: Donors in the vaccine arm were drawn from COV1001, a multicentre, randomized, double-blind, placebo-controlled phase I-IIa trial testing Ad26.COV2.S in healthy adults. The specificity and breadth of SARS-CoV-2-reactive T cell receptors after Ad26.COV2.S vaccination were assessed by TCRbeta repertoire sequencing. Ad26.COV2.S was administered intramuscularly at a dose of 5x10^10 or 1x10^11 viral particles, either as one shot or as two shots given 56 days apart. Trial participants were randomized into five groups of five: low-dose or high-dose Ad26.COV2.S given once or twice, or placebo on both occasions. Investigators remained blinded to trial group allocation during experiments and outcome assessment. The TCR-sequenced set comprised approximately 32 samples: around 20 Ad26.COV2.S vaccine recipients, 5 placebo recipients and 8 SARS-CoV-2 convalescent individuals.

The full study reports these points: Substantial breadth of spike-specific CD8+ and CD4+ T cell responses was reported after vaccination. It was noted by the authors that total T cell responses may have been underestimated by the TCR breadth and depth analyses. Comparable non-spike TCR breadth was observed between vaccine and placebo recipients, consistent with only spike being contained in the vaccine. The study was not powered to compare responses between vaccine doses or regimens. Spike-specific TCR breadth was higher in Ad26.COV2.S recipients than in placebo recipients (P = 0.0014).

The treatment or condition label, read with the paper, signifies: some 20 received Ad26.COV2.S at low or high dose, single or two shots; five or six received placebo; per-sample allocation not given. Repertoires of vaccine and placebo recipients were sequenced from samples collected on day 63 after the first injection. Cohort 1b enrolled 25 to 30 adults aged 18-55 years at a single site in Boston, USA, between 29 July and 7 August 2020. Ad26.COV2.S was a replication-incompetent adenovirus type 26 vector that expressed a prefusion-stabilized SARS-CoV-2 spike protein derived from the original Wuhan strain. The immunoSEQ Assay was the method used to sequence TCRbeta CDR3 regions. After extraction, genomic DNA underwent amplification by bias-controlled multiplex PCR, followed by high-throughput sequencing. As for the authors' bioinformatics: To quantify the absolute abundance of each unique TCRbeta CDR3 region, sequences were collapsed and filtered. T cell fraction was estimated by normalization of TCRbeta template counts to usable DNA, with usable DNA being measured through amplification of reference genes present in all nucleated cells. Repertoire TCRs were annotated as SARS-CoV-2-specific by exact matching of V gene, CDR3 amino acid sequence and J gene to a known reactive TCR set. The reference SARS-CoV-2 TCR set was obtained from MIRA and was filtered for enrichment in COVID-19-positive ImmuneCODE repertoires, whereby public or cross-reactive TCRs were removed. Based on the MIRA antigens, annotated TCRs were further analysed at the level of specific ORF or position within ORF. Depth was the summed frequency of annotated unique rearrangements, while breadth was defined as annotated unique rearrangements over total unique productive rearrangements. Group comparisons of TCR breadth used two-sided Wilcoxon rank-sum tests. Entries here come from immuneACCESS through TCRdb and include only in-frame sequences with V and J called. Some clones fail to appear in such tables; in the studies checked, an unresolved V gene covers under half of the shortfall, and the cause of the remainder is unknown. That table gives V, J and clone size, and the DNA gave D and trimming. In this sample the table shows roughly 700,000 clones, approximately 88% of which occur a single time. Jointly, the top ten make up roughly 1.5% of the sample.

The chain was built from TRBV7-2 and TRBJ2-5; the central 7 bases match TRBD1. The sequenced sample was peripheral blood, obtained in a trial of Ad26.COV2.S vaccine versus placebo. This receptor was taken from a person aged 18 to 59 who received the Ad26.COV2.S COVID-19 vaccine or a placebo. The DNA reads as follows: TGTGCCAGCAGCTTAGGACAGGGCTGGACCCAGTACTTC. This is translated as CASSLGQGWTQYF.